This T cell receptor (beta chain) was retrieved from a study of cytomegalovirus exposure and HLA in healthy donors. Study details: Earlier results showed 117 million unique TCR beta sequences derived from 150 million to 200 million T cells.

A word on this clone: Antigen specificity is unknown.

Findings and limits, study-wide: A prior analysis recorded that most TCR beta V segments were productive about 87% or about 30% of the time. Cytomegalovirus status was reportedly diagnosed by the classifier with high specificity and sensitivity.

The study ran its PCR with 60 Vbeta and 13 Jbeta primers. Clones were read by immunoSEQ multiplex PCR, and TCRdb kept only the in-frame ones, dropping some. The profile shows 210,000 or so clones, roughly 80% of them singletons. Sequencing used PBMCs. The clonotype originates from a woman in her 30s in good health and CMV-seropositive.

CDR3 DNA sequence: TGCAGCGTTGCTTTTCTAGGGGTTGGGAATGAGCAGTTCTTC. Amino acids: CSVAFLGVGNEQFF. The chain joins TRBV29-1 to TRBJ2-1; D is perhaps TRBD1 (5 bases). Germline V gives CDR1 SQVTM, CDR2 ANQGSEA. CDR3 length: 14 amino acids. Trimming left V 4 bases short and J 7 bases short, with 17 bases between.